This T cell receptor (beta chain) was observed in a study of shared clonotypes between healthy human individuals. Broader study findings: Despite large depth, sorted-subset datasets appeared incompletely sequenced. Only blood samples were collected, and tissue repertoires likely differ.

Researchers divided each subset's genomic DNA evenly across several immunoSEQ plates. In the original processing: Junction-only sequences produced by ImmunoSEQ had no quality scores, so filtering differed. Produced via immunoSEQ multiplex PCR; TCRdb's table is partial and in-frame only. For V, J and clone size, that table is used; D and trimming come from the DNA. The sample lists more than 150,000 clones, about 93% occurring once. In the case of this clone: Its antigen remains unidentified.

The TCR comes from a woman in her 30s in good health. The sample was naive CD4+ T cells sorted from blood. Subset: CD45RA+ positively selected.

CDR3: CASRRATYEQYF. The CDR3 nucleotides read TGTGCCAGCCGACGGGCAACCTACGAGCAGTACTTC. The rearrangement links TRBV2 to TRBJ2-5; D ambiguous. Judging by the DNA end, TRBJ2-7 fits better; the J call may be wrong. The CDR3 sequence is 12 residues long. CDR1 and CDR2 (germline): SNHLY, FYNNEI.